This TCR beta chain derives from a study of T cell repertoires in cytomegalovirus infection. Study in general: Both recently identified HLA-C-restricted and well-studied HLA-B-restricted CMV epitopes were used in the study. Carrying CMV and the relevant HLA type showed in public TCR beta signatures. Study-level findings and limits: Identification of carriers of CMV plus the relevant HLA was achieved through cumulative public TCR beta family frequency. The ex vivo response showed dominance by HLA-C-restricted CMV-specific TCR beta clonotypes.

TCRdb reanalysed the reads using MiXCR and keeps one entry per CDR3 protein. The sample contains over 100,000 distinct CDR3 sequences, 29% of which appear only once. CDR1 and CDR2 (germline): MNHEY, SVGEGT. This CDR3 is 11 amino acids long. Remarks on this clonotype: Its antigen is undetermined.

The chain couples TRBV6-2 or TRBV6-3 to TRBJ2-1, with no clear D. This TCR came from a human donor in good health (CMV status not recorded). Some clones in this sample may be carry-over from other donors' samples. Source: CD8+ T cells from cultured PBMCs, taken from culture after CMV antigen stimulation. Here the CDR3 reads CAAAYPNEQFF. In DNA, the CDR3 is TGTGCTGCAGCATATCCCAATGAGCAGTTCTTC.